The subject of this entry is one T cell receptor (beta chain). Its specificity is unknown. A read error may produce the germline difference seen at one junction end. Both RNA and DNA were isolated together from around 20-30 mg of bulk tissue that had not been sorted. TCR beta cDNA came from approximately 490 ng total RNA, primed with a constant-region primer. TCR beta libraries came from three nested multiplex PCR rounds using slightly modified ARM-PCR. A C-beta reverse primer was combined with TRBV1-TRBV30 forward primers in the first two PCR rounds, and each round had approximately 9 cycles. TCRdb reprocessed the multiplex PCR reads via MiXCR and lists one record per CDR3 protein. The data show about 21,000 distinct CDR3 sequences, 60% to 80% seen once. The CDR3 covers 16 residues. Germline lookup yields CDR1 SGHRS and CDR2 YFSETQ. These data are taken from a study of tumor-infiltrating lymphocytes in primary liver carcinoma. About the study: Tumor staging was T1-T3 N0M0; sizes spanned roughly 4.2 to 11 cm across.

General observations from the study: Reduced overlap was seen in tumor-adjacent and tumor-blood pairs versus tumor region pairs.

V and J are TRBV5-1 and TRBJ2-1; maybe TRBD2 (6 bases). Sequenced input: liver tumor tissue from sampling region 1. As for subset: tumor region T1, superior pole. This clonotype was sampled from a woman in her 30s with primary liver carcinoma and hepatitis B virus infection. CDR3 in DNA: TGCACTAGCACCCCGTCCCCAGACTATTCCTACGATGAGCAGTTCTTC. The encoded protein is CTSTPSPDYSYDEQFF.